These T cell receptor beta chains were read from a single sample in a study of glioma-infiltrating T cells. One entry per CDR3 protein results from TCRdb running MiXCR on the multiplex PCR reads. The sample contains about 130,000 distinct CDR3 sequences, around 23% of which appear only once. Sequencing input: glioma tissue, nonneoplastic brain tissue, or PBMCs (not recorded which). The receptors derive from a human donor with low-grade glioma or glioblastoma, undergoing nonglioma brain surgery, or in good health (not recorded which). Both conserved end residues are part of each CDR3. A D gene is named only where the DNA matches it firmly. The size field is filled for only some rows; it gives once, few, many or a size class.

len,abundance,d_gene,j_gene,v_gene,CDR3aa,CDR3nt
16,many,.,TRBJ2-7,TRBV3-1,CASSETPVPSSYEQYF,TGTGCCAGCAGCGAGACGCCGGTTCCGAGTTCCTACGAGCAGTACTTC
17,many,TRBD1,TRBJ2-5,TRBV27,CASSLSIWDSYQETQYF,TGTGCCAGCAGTTTATCGATTTGGGACAGCTATCAAGAGACCCAGTACTTC
15,many,.,TRBJ1-5,TRBV7-2,CASSHPGTNNQPQHF,TGTGCCAGCAGCCACCCCGGTACGAACAATCAGCCCCAGCATTTT
13,many,.,TRBJ1-5,TRBV19,CASSIVGGQPQHF,TGTGCCAGTAGTATCGTAGGGGGGCAGCCCCAGCATTTT
16,few,TRBD1,TRBJ1-3,TRBV4-1,CASSAQTGGSGNTIYF,TGCGCCAGCAGCGCTCAGACAGGGGGCAGCGGAAACACCATATATTTT
14,many,TRBD2,TRBJ2-5,TRBV11-1,CASSPPGLQETQYF,TGTGCCAGCAGCCCACCGGGACTACAAGAGACCCAGTACTTC
12,many,.,TRBJ2-3,TRBV2,CASSPGTDTQYF,TGTGCCAGCAGCCCAGGCACAGATACGCAGTATTTT
11,.,.,TRBJ1-2,TRBV29-1,CSVETGDGYTF,TGCAGCGTTGAAACTGGTGATGGCTACACCTTC
14,.,TRBD1,TRBJ2-1,TRBV29-1,CSAAGQDPYNEQFF,TGCAGCGCGGCCGGACAGGACCCTTACAATGAGCAGTTCTTC
14,.,.,TRBJ1-5,TRBV7-2,CASSFRSSNKPQHF,TGTGCCAGCAGCTTTCGCAGTAGCAATAAGCCCCAGCATTTT
13,.,.,TRBJ2-7,TRBV7-9,CASSLAEGGEQYF,TGTGCCAGCAGTTTAGCGGAAGGGGGCGAGCAGTACTTC
13,many,.,TRBJ1-3,TRBV27,CASSLSGGNTIYF,TGTGCCAGCAGTTTATCGGGAGGAAACACCATATATTTT
14,many,.,TRBJ2-3,TRBV11-2,CASSPPPTPGTQYF,TGTGCCAGCAGCCCGCCTCCGACGCCGGGTACGCAGTATTTT
13,.,.,TRBJ1-5,TRBV19,CASNTNGPSPQHF,TGTGCCAGTAACACGAACGGGCCTTCGCCCCAGCATTTT
13,many,.,TRBJ2-3,TRBV5-1,CASSLYGTDTQYF,TGCGCCAGCAGCTTGTATGGCACAGATACGCAGTATTTT
14,many,.,TRBJ2-5,TRBV6-1,CASSQGILGETQYF,TGTGCCAGCAGCCAGGGGATACTGGGGGAGACCCAGTACTTC
13,many,.,TRBJ1-5,TRBV29-1,CSVGQSGDQPQHF,TGCAGCGTTGGACAGTCAGGGGATCAGCCCCAGCATTTT
14,few,.,TRBJ2-5,TRBV5-1,CASSLGQKEETQYF,TGCGCCAGCAGCCTAGGACAGAAAGAAGAGACCCAGTACTTC
15,many,TRBD1,TRBJ1-3,TRBV28,CASSAGTGTGNTIYF,TGTGCCAGCAGCGCCGGGACAGGGACTGGAAACACCATATATTTT
19,many,TRBD2,TRBJ2-5,TRBV4-2,CASSQRTSGSGGLWETQYF,TGTGCCAGCAGCCAACGGACTAGCGGGAGTGGTGGATTATGGGAGACCCAGTACTTC
14,many,TRBD1,TRBJ2-2,TRBV19,CASTTGLATGELFF,TGTGCCAGTACGACAGGGCTGGCCACCGGGGAGCTGTTTTTT
14,.,.,TRBJ2-2,TRBV29-1,CSVGQGSNTGELFF,TGCAGCGTAGGGCAGGGGTCGAACACCGGGGAGCTGTTTTTT
14,many,TRBD1,TRBJ1-4,TRBV10-3,CAISEWDRDEKLFF,TGTGCCATCAGTGAATGGGACAGGGACGAAAAACTGTTTTTT
13,many,TRBD1,TRBJ2-3,TRBV10-3,CATTGASTDTQYF,TGTGCCACCACAGGGGCCAGCACAGATACGCAGTATTTT
15,many,TRBD2,TRBJ2-3,TRBV28,CASSLAGESTDTQYF,TGTGCCAGCAGTCTAGCGGGAGAGAGCACAGATACGCAGTATTTT
13,.,.,TRBJ2-7,TRBV12-3/TRBV12-4,CASSLRETYEQHF,TGTGCCAGCAGTTTAAGGGAAACCTACGAGCAGCACTTC
15,many,TRBD2,TRBJ2-7,TRBV7-2,CASSPGLAGEYEQYF,TGTGCCAGCAGCCCAGGACTAGCGGGAGAGTACGAGCAGTACTTC
18,once,.,TRBJ2-1,TRBV15,CATSQGGGGLSSYNEQFF,TGTGCCACCAGCCAAGGGGGTGGCGGGCTAAGCTCCTACAATGAGCAGTTCTTC
14,.,TRBD2,TRBJ2-1,TRBV6-1,CASPGGSSYNEQFF,TGTGCCAGCCCGGGGGGAAGCTCCTACAACGAGCAGTTCTTC
16,many,TRBD2,TRBJ2-3,TRBV5-4,CASSGRTSGRTDTQYF,TGTGCCAGCAGCGGCAGGACTAGCGGGCGCACAGATACGCAGTATTTT
14,many,.,TRBJ2-1,TRBV20-1,CSAKLARTQSQQFF,TGCAGTGCCAAGCTAGCACGAACTCAATCTCAGCAGTTCTTC
17,many,TRBD2,TRBJ2-5,TRBV6-6,CASSYSTPASGKETQYF,TGTGCCAGCAGTTACTCGACCCCAGCTAGCGGGAAAGAGACCCAGTACTTC
14,many,TRBD1,TRBJ1-5,TRBV7-2,CASSWTGDNQPQHF,TGTGCCAGCAGCTGGACAGGGGACAATCAGCCCCAGCATTTT
16,many,TRBD2,TRBJ2-7,TRBV6-6,CASSYSRLAGGYEQYF,TGTGCCAGCAGTTACTCGAGGCTAGCGGGAGGGTACGAGCAGTACTTC
16,.,.,TRBJ2-1,TRBV4-3,CAGSQGLVLSYNEQFF,TGCGCCGGCAGCCAAGGACTGGTCCTGTCCTACAATGAGCAGTTCTTC